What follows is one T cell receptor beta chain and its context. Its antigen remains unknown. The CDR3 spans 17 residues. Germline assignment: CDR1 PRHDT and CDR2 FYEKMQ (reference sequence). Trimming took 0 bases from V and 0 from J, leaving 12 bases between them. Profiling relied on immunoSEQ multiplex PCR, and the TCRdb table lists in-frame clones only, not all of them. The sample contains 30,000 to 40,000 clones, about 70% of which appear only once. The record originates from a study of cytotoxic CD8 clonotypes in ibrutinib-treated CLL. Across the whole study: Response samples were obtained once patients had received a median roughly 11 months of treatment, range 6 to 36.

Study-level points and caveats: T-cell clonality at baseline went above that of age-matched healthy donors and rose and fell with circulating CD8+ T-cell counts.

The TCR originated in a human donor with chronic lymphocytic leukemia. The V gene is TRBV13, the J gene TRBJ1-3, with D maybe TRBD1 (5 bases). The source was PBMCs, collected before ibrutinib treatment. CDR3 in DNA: TGTGCCAGCAGCTTAGGGGGGCTGGGCTTCTCTGGAAACACCATATATTTT. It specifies CASSLGGLGFSGNTIYF.